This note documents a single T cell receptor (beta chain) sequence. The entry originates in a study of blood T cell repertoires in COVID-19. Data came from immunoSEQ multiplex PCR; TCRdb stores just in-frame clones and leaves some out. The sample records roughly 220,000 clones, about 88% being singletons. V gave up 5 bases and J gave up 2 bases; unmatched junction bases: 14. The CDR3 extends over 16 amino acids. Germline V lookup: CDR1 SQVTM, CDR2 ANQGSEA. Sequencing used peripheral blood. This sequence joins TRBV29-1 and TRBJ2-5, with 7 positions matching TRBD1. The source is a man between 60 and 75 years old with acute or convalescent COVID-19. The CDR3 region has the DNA TGCAGCGTTTCCCCCACCGGGACAGAGAATCAAGAGACCCAGTACTTC. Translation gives CSVSPTGTENQETQYF.